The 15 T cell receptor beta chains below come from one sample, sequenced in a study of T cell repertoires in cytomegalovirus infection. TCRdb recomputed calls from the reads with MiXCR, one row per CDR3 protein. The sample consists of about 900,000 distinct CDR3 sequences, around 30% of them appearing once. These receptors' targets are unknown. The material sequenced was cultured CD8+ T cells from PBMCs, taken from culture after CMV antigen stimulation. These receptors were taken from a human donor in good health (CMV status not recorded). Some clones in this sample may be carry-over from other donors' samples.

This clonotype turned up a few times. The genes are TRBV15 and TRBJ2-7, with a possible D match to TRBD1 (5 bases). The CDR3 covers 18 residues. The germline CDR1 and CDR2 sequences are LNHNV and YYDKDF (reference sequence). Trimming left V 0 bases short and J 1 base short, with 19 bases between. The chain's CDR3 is CATSRDYIPGAISYEQYV. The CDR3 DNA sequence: TGTGCCACCAGCAGAGATTATATCCCTGGGGCAATATCCTACGAGCAGTACGTC.

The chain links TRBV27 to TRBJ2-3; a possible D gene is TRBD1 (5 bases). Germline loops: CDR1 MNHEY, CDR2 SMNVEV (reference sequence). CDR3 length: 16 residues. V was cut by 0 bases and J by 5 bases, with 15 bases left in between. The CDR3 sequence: CASSLSQGASRDTQYF. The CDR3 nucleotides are TGTGCCAGCAGTTTATCCCAAGGGGCTAGTCGAGATACGCAGTATTTT.

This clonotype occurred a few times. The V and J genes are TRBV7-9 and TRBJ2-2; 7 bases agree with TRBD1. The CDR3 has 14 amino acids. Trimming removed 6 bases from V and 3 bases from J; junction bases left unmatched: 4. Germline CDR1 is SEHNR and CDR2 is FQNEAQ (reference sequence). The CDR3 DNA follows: TGTGCCAGCAGACGACAGGGACACACCGGGGAGCTGTTTTTT. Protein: CASRRQGHTGELFF.

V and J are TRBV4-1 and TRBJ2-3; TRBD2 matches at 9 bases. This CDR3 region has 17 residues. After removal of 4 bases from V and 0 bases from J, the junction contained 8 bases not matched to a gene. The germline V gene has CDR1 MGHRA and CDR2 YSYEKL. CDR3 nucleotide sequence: TGCGCCAGCAGCCTAGTGATAGCGGGGGCTAGCACAGATACGCAGTATTTT. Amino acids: CASSLVIAGASTDTQYF.

CDR3 nucleotides: TGTGCCAGCACCTTAGCGGGGGCCCACAATGAGCAGTTCTTC. Amino acids: CASTLAGAHNEQFF. The rearrangement joins TRBV6-6 to TRBJ2-1; the match to TRBD2 covers 9 bases. This CDR3 spans 14 amino acids. Losses at the gene ends were 7 bases for V and 5 bases for J; bases not matched to a gene: 6. Germline V gives CDR1 MNHNY, CDR2 SVGAGI (reference sequence).

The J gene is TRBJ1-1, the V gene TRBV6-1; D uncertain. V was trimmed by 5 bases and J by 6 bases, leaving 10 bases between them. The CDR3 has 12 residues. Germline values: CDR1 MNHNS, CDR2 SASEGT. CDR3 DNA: TGTGCCAGCAGTAGAGTGGACGCTGAAGCTTTCTTT. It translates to CASSRVDAEAFF.

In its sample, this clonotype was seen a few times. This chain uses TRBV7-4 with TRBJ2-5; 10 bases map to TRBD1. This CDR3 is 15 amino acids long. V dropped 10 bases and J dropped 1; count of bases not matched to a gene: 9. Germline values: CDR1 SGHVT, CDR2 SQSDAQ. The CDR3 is CAISLGTGVQETQYF. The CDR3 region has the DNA TGTGCCATCTCTCTCGGGACAGGGGTCCAAGAGACCCAGTACTTC.

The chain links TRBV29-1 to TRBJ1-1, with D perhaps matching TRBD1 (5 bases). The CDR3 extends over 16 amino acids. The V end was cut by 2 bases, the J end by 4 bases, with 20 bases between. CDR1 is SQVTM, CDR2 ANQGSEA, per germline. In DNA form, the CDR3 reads TGCAGCGTTGAATCTGGGGTCAGGGACCGAAGCACTGAAGCTTTCTTT. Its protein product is CSVESGVRDRSTEAFF.

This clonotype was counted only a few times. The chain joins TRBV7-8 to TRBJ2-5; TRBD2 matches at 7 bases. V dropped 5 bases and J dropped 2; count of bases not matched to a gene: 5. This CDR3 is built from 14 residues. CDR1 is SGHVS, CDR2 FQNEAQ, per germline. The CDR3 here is CASSGRAGQETQYF. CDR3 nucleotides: TGTGCCAGCAGCGGAAGAGCGGGGCAAGAGACCCAGTACTTC. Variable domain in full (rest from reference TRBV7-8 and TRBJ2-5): GAGVSQSPRYKVAKRGQDVALRCDPISGHVSLFWYQQALGQGPEFLTYFQNEAQLDKSGLPSDRFFAERPEGSVSTLKIQRTQQEDSAVYLCASSGRAGQETQYFGPGTRLLVL.

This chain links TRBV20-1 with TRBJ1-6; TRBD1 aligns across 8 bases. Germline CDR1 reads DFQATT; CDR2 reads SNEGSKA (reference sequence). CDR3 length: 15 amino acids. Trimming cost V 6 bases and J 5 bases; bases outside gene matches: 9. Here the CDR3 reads CSAKDRAFDNSPLHF. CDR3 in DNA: TGCAGTGCAAAGGACAGGGCCTTTGATAATTCACCCCTCCACTTT.

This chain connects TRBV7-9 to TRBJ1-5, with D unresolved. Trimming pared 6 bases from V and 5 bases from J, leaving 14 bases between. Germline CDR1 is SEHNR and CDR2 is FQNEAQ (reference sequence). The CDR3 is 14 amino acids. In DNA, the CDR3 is TGTGCCAGCAGTCACTTCGACGATTATCAGCCCCAGCATTTT. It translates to CASSHFDDYQPQHF.

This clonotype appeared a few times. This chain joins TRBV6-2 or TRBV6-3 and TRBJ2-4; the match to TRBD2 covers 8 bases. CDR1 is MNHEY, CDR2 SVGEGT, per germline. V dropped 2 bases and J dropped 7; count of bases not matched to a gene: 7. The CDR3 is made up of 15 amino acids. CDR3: CASSYPIAGKNIQYF. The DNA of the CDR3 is TGTGCCAGCAGTTACCCAATAGCGGGGAAGAACATTCAGTACTTC.

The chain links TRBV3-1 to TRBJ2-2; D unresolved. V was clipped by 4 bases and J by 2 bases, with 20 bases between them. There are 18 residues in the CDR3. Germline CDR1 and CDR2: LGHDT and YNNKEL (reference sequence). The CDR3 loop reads CASSPVSGRPANTGELFF. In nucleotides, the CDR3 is TGTGCCAGCAGCCCCGTGTCTGGCCGCCCAGCAAACACCGGGGAGCTGTTTTTT.

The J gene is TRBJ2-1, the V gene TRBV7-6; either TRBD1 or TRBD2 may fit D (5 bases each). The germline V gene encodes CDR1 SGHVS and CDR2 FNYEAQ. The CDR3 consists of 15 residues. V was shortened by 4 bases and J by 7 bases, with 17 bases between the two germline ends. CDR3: CASSSPRGLGNEQFF. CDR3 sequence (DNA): TGTGCCAGCAGCTCACCTCGGGGCCTCGGGAATGAGCAGTTCTTC.

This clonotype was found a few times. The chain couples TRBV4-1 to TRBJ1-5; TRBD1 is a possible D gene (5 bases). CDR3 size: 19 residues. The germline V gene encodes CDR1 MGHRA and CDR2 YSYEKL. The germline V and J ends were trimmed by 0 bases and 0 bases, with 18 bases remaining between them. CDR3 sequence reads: CASSQESGQTFYSNQPQHF. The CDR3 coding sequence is TGCGCCAGCAGCCAAGAGTCCGGACAAACATTCTATAGCAATCAGCCCCAGCATTTT.